This T cell receptor beta chain was obtained from a study of blood T cell repertoires in COVID-19. Looking at the study overall: Specimens from acute and convalescent COVID-19 originated in the United States, Italy and Spain. The analysed material was cDNA or gDNA that came from T cells, B-cell-depleted T cells, or PBMCs.

The CDR3 totals 14 residues. Looked up from germline, CDR1 is LNHDA and CDR2 is SQIVND (reference sequence). The V and J ends lost 3 bases and 2 bases respectively, with 10 bases between them. Per the original data handling: Amplified reference gene primers provided the basis for estimating nucleated cell counts. Repertoires were generated with immunoSEQ multiplex PCR, while TCRdb's copy carries only in-frame clones and drops some. V and J calls and clone size follow that table, whereas D and trimming were derived from the DNA. There are approximately 210,000 clones in the sample; about nine tenths occur only once, and approximately 1.8% lies in the top ten.

This chain connects TRBV19 to TRBJ1-1; D perhaps matches TRBD1 (5 bases). The receptor was derived from an older man with acute or convalescent COVID-19. Sequencing was carried out using peripheral blood. CDR3 amino acids: CASSIRGGNTEAFF. The DNA for the CDR3 is TGTGCCAGTAGTATTCGGGGGGGAAACACTGAAGCTTTCTTT.